This is a list of T cell receptor beta chains from one sample in a study of cytomegalovirus exposure and HLA in healthy donors. TCRdb's table, derived via immunoSEQ multiplex PCR, lists solely in-frame clones and lacks some. The top ten clones hold under 0.9% of a sample with fewer than 200,000 clones, about 96% of them seen once. Sequencing was done on a sample of PBMCs. The receptors here all came from a woman under 30 in good health and CMV-seronegative. CDR3s include the opening cysteine and the closing phenylalanine or tryptophan. The D gene is left open where the match is weak. Clone size, where shown, is once, few, many, or a class for clones that have expanded.

TRBV7-3	TRBD2	TRBJ2-2	-	TGTGCCAGCAGCTTACTCCGGGGGGGCCAGTCCGGGGAGCTGTTTTTT	CASSLLRGGQSGELFF
TRBV7-2	TRBD1	TRBJ1-5	-	TGTGCCAGCAGCTTGACAGGGGTGAATCAGCCCCAGCATTTT	CASSLTGVNQPQHF
TRBV5-1	-	TRBJ2-3	-	TGCGCCAGCAGCCGGGGACTTCTAGAAACAGATACGCAGTATTTT	CASSRGLLETDTQYF
TRBV5-1	-	TRBJ2-3	once	TGCGCCAGCAGCCCTCTCGTGGCAGGGCTCACAGATACGCAGTATTTT	CASSPLVAGLTDTQYF
TRBV5-4	TRBD1	TRBJ2-6	-	TGTGCCAGCAGCTCTCCGACAGGGGCTGGGGCCAACGTCCTGACTTTC	CASSSPTGAGANVLTF
TRBV19	-	TRBJ1-1	-	TGTGCCAGTAGATGGGGAGGGCGAGGGAACACTGAAGCTTTCTTT	CASRWGGRGNTEAFF
TRBV6-5	-	TRBJ1-1	once	TGTGCCAGCAGCCGCTCGGGTGCGAACACTGAAGCTTTCTTT	CASSRSGANTEAFF
TRBV25-1	-	TRBJ2-4	-	TGTGCCAGCAGTGAAAGTGGGGCTACCAAAAACATTCAGTACTTC	CASSESGATKNIQYF
TRBV2	-	TRBJ2-5	-	TGTGCCAGTCTGGACATGCCACAAGAGACCCAGTACTTC	CASLDMPQETQYF
TRBV7-2	TRBD1	TRBJ1-1	few	TGTGCCAGCAGCACCGACAGGGGGAGTGAAGCTTTCTTT	CASSTDRGSEAFF
TRBV2	TRBD2	TRBJ2-7	-	TGTGCCAGCAGACCGGGACTAGCGAGTTACGAGCAGTACTTC	CASRPGLASYEQYF
TRBV5-6	TRBD1	TRBJ1-2	-	TGTGCCAGCAGTCACTCGACAGGGTATGGCTACACCTTC	CASSHSTGYGYTF
TRBV5-1	TRBD1	TRBJ1-6	-	TGCGCCAGCAGACCGGGACAGGGGAGTTCTAATTCACCCCTCCACTTT	CASRPGQGSSNSPLHF
TRBV5-4	-	TRBJ2-5	-	TGTGCCAGCAGCTTGGGGCAGTGGGAGACCCAGTACTTC	CASSLGQWETQYF
TRBV19	-	TRBJ2-5	-	TGTGCCAGTAGTATAGTCCCGACAGGAGGAGAGACCCAGTACTTC	CASSIVPTGGETQYF
TRBV4-1	-	TRBJ1-4	-	TGCGCCAGCAGCCGACCTGGAGGGAGTGAGGAAAAACTGTTTTTT	CASSRPGGSEEKLFF
TRBV5-1	TRBD1	TRBJ2-7	-	TGCGCCAGCAGCCCGACGGGACAGGGTTTATACGAGCAGTACTTC	CASSPTGQGLYEQYF
TRBV5-1	TRBD2	TRBJ2-1	-	TGCGCCAGCAGCATACGACTAGCCAGGAATGAGCAGTTCTTC	CASSIRLARNEQFF
TRBV7-3	TRBD2	TRBJ2-1	-	TGTGCCAGCAGCCCCCACCAGGGACTAGCTTATGAGCAGTTCTTC	CASSPHQGLAYEQFF
TRBV7-8	-	TRBJ2-1	-	TGTGCCAGCAGCATCGGCAATGAGCAGTTCTTC	CASSIGNEQFF
TRBV7-2	-	TRBJ2-5	once	TGTGCCAGCGCCCGAGGACAAGAGACCCAGTACTTC	CASARGQETQYF
TRBV29-1	-	TRBJ1-3	-	TGCAGCGCGGATGACAGCTCTGGAAACACCATATATTTT	CSADDSSGNTIYF